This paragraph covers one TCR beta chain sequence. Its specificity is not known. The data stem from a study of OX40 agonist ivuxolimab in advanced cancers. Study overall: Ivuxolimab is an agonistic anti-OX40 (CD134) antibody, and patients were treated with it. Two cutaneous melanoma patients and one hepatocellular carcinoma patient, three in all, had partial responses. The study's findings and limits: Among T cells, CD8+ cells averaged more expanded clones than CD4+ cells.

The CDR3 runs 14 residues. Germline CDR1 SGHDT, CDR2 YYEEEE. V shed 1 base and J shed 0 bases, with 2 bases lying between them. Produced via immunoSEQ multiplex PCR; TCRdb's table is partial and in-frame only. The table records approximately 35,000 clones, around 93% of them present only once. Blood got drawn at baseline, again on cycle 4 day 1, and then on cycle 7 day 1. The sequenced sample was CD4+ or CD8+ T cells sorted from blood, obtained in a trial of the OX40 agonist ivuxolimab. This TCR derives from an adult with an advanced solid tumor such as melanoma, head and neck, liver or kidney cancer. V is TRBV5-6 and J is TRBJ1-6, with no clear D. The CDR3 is CASSLYSYNSPLHF. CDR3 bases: TGTGCCAGCAGCTTGTACTCCTATAATTCACCCCTCCACTTT. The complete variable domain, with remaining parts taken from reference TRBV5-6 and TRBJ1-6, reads DAGVTQSPTHLIKTRGQQVTLRCSPKSGHDTVSWYQQALGQGPQFIFQYYEEEERQRGNFPDRFSGHQFPNYSSELNVNALLLGDSALYLCASSLYSYNSPLHFGNGTRLTVT.